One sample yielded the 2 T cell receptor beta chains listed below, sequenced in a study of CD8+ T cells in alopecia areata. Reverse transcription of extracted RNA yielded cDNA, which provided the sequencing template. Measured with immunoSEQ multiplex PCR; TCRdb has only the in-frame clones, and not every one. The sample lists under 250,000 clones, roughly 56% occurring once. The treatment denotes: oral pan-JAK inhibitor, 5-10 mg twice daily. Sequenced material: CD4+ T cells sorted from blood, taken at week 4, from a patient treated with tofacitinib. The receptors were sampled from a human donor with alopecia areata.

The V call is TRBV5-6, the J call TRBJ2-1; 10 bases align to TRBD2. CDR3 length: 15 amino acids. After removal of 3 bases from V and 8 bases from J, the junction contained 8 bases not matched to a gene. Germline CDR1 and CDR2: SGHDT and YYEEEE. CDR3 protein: CASSYLAGVTYEQFF. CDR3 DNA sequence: TGTGCCAGCAGCTACCTAGCGGGGGTTACGTATGAGCAGTTCTTC.

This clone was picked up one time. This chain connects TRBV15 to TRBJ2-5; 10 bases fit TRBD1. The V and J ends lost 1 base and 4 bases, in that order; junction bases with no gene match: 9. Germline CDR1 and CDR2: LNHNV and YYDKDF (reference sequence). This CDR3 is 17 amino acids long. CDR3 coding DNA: TGTGCCACCAGCAGAGGCGGGGGGACAGGGGTCCGAGAGACCCAGTACTTC. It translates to CATSRGGGTGVRETQYF.